The subject of this entry is one TCR beta chain. The sample holds one count of this clone. Its recognized antigen is unknown. No qualities accompany the bases; no much larger clone lies one base away. CD8 naive samples were obtained by positive selection for CCR7 among CD45RO-negative cells, yielding a CD45RA+CCR7+ population from which TemRA cells were excluded. The donors were healthy, HIV-negative adults who had no recently reported acute infections or vaccinations. Every donor was a Caucasian adult living in Nashville, Tennessee, USA. After blood collection by leukapheresis, PBMCs were isolated using Ficoll-Histopaque density gradient centrifugation and then cryopreserved in the vapor phase of liquid nitrogen. Purity and quantity of every magnetically sorted T cell population were checked by analytical flow cytometry. From each sorted fraction, genomic DNA was isolated and quantified by UV absorbance on a Nanodrop 2000c.

Including cysteine and phenylalanine, the CDR3 has 13 amino acids. This entry keeps only the CDR3 DNA: 39 bases, framed from base 1. CDR1 and CDR2 are drawn from the germline V gene: MGHRA, YSYEKL. V loses 3 bases, J loses 4 bases, and the germline ends lie 9 bases apart. Using the deep immunoSEQ assay, TCR CDR3 regions were amplified from genomic DNA by multiplex PCR. Extracted genomic DNA from each cell subset was distributed evenly across all wells of several immunoSEQ 96-well plates, and each plate was treated as a replicate. For sorted subsets, each replicate PCR was loaded with 200 to 250 ng genomic DNA, equivalent to some 31,000 T cell genomes. The purified libraries were quantified using a Qubit 3.0 fluorometer, sized with a Bioanalyzer 2100, and then quantified again using the KAPA Library Quantification kit. A separate single-read 150-cycle Illumina NextSeq 550 flow cell was used to sequence each immunoSEQ 96-well plate. As for the authors' bioinformatics: The immunoSEQ output contained only junctional sequences without quality scores, so filtering could not match that applied to full-length reads. Sequences were annotated with PyIR, a Python wrapper for IgBLAST v1.9, and V/J genes and CDR3 were assigned using IMGT germline references. Any read was removed if the V/J assignment was weak (E-value above 1e-6), the CDR3 was missing, or the read contained stop codons, out-of-frame junctions, or ambiguous translated residues. V3J clonotypes were defined as sequences sharing the same inferred V gene, J gene, and CDR3 amino acid sequence. Percentage overlap between repertoires was computed as shared unique clonotypes divided by the size of the smaller repertoire. RTK rarefaction, the Chao1 estimator, and Recon v2.1 estimates of unobserved clonotypes were used to assess repertoire richness. Generation probabilities for all TCRbeta clonotypes obtained by the gDNA method from a handful of donors were computed using OLGA. TCRdb limited this immuneACCESS table to in-frame rearrangements with V and J called. A share of clones is missing; checked studies link under half to unresolved V genes, and the rest is unexplained. That table gives V, J and clone size, and the DNA gave D and trimming. The sample data list 1.5 million to 2.5 million clones, and approximately 95% of these were observed just once. The ten largest account for more than 0.95% of the sample.

The data stem from a study of shared clonotypes between healthy human individuals (dated by TCRdb to about 2020). Regarding the research as a whole: A couple of women and a few men aged 18 to 49 years were included in the cohort. For each donor, three plates each were used for CD4 naive and CD4 memory, two plates were used for CD8 naive, and one plate was used for CD8 memory. Blood TCR repertoires of 5 or 6 healthy adults were deeply sequenced to estimate repertoire size and the extent of clonotype sharing between individuals. Different laboratories and diverse techniques were used to prepare libraries and sequence TCR repertoires, to increase sequencing depth and limit assay-specific biases. Each donor's leukapheresis produced roughly between roughly 0.9 and 9 billion PBMCs.

Results the study describes overall, beyond this receptor: Based on pairwise subsampling, the degree of clonotype sharing among donors was expected to be affected by sequencing depth. Across four donors, about 4.5% of naive CD4, roughly 3.5% of naive CD8, around 2.5% of memory CD4, and under 0.45% of memory CD8 clonotypes were shared. Sampling was restricted to blood, and TCR repertoires in tissues likely differ from the TCR repertoires found in blood. Because the study included only a small number of donors, the genetic and exposure-history diversity represented was limited. Clonotypes shared by all four sorted-subset donors showed higher generation probabilities than non-shared clonotypes. Incomplete sequencing was indicated by rarefaction of sorted-subset datasets, despite the large sequencing depth. Naive subsets generally had larger estimated clonotype richness than memory subsets.

This clonotype was obtained from a man between 18 and 29 years old in good health. This receptor chain uses TRBV4-1 and TRBJ1-1, with the D gene call left open. Source material: naive CD8+ T cells sorted from blood. Read against the paper, the sample's cell subset or site label means: CD45RA+CCR7+. CDR3 protein: CASSHRLGTEAFF. DNA sequence: TGCGCCAGCAGCCACCGGCTTGGCACTGAAGCTTTCTTT.